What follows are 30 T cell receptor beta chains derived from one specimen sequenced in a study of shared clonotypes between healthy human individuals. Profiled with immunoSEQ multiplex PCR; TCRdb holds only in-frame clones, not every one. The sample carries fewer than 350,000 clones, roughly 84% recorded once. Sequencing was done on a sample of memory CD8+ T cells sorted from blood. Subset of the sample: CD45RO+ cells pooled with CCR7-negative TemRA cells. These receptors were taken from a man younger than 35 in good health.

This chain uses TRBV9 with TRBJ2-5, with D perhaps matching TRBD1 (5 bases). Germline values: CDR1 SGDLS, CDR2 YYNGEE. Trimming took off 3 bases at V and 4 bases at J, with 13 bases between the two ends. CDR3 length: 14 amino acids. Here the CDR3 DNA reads TGTGCCAGCAGCGATCTATCAGGGTCAGAGACCCAGTACTTC. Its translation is CASSDLSGSETQYF.

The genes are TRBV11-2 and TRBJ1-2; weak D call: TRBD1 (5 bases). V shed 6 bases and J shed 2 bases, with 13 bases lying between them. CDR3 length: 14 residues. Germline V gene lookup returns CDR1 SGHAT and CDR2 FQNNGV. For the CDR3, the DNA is TGTGCCAGCAGTCCACGGGGCGGCAACTATGGCTACACCTTC. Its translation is CASSPRGGNYGYTF. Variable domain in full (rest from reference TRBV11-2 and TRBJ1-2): EAGVAQSPRYKIIEKRQSVAFWCNPISGHATLYWYQQILGQGPKLLIQFQNNGVVDDSQLPKDRFSAERLKGVDSTLKIQPAKLEDSAVYLCASSPRGGNYGYTFGSGTRLTVV.

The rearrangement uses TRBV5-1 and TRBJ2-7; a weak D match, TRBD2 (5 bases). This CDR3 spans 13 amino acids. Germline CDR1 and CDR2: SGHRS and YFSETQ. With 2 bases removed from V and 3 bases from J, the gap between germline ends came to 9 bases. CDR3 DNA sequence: TGCGCCAGCAGCTTCGGACTCGTCTACGAGCAGTACTTC. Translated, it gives CASSFGLVYEQYF.

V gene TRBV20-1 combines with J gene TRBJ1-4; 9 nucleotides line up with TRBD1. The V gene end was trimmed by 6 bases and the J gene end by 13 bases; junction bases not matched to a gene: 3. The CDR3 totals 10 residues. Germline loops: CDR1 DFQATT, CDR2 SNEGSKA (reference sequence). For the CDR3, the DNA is TGCAGTGCCGAGGGACAGGGACTGTTTTTT. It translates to CSAEGQGLFF.

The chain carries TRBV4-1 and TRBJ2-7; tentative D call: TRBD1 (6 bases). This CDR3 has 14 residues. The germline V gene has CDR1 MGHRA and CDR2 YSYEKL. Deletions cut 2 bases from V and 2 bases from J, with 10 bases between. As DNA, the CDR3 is TGCGCCAGCAGCCAATACGGGGACACCTACGAGCAGTACTTC. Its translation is CASSQYGDTYEQYF.

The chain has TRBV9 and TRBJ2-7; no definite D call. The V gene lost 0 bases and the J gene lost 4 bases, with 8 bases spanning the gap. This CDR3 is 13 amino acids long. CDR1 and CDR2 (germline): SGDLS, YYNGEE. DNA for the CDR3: TGTGCCAGCAGCGTAGGTATTAATTACGAGCAGTACTTC. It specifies CASSVGINYEQYF.

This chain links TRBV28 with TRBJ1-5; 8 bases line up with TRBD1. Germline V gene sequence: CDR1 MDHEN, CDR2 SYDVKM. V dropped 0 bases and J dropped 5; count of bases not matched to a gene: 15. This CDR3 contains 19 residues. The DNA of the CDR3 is TGTGCCAGCAGTTTATGGAGCTTAAAGGACAGGGTTGTGGATCAGCCCCAGCATTTT. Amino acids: CASSLWSLKDRVVDQPQHF.

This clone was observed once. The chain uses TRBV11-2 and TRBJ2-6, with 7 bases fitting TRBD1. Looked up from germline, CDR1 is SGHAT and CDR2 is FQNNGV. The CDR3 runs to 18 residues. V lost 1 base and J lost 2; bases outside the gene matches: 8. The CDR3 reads CASSLGAGGPPGANVLTF. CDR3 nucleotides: TGTGCCAGCAGCTTAGGAGCAGGGGGACCTCCTGGGGCCAACGTCCTGACTTTC.

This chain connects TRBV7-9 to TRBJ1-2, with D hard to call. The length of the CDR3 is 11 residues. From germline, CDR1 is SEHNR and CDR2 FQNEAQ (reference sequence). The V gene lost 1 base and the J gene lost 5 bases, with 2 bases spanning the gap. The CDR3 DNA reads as TGTGCCAGCAGCTTAGATTATGGCTACACCTTC. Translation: CASSLDYGYTF.

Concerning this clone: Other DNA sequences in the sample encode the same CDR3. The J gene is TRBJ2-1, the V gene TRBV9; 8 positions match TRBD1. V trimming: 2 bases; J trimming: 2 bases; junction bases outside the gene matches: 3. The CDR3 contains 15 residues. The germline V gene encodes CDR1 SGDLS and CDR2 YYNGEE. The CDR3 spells CASSVRQGPYNEQFF. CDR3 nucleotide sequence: TGTGCCAGCAGCGTCAGACAGGGGCCCTACAATGAGCAGTTCTTC. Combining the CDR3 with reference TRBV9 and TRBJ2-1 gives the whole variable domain DSGVTQTPKHLITATGQRVTLRCSPRSGDLSVYWYQQSLDQGLQFLIQYYNGEERAKGNILERFSAQQFPDLHSELNLSSLELGDSALYFCASSVRQGPYNEQFFGPGTRLTVL.

This CDR3 reads CSVRGKAGEFNEQYF. The CDR3 DNA reads TGCAGCGTTCGTGGGAAAGCGGGGGAGTTCAACGAGCAGTACTTC. The J gene is TRBJ2-7, the V gene TRBV29-1, with 8 bases aligning to TRBD2. CDR3 length: 15 amino acids. The V gene's germline CDR1 is SQVTM and CDR2 ANQGSEA. V gave up 5 bases and J gave up 5 bases; unmatched junction bases: 14.

The CDR3 loop is CASSLESSGDQYF. CDR3 DNA sequence: TGTGCCAGCAGCTTAGAATCTTCCGGGGATCAGTACTTC. J is TRBJ2-4 and V is TRBV7-6; D perhaps matches TRBD2 (5 bases). The CDR3 covers 13 residues. Trimming cost V 1 base and J 12 bases, with 13 bases left between them. CDR1 is SGHVS, CDR2 FNYEAQ, per germline.

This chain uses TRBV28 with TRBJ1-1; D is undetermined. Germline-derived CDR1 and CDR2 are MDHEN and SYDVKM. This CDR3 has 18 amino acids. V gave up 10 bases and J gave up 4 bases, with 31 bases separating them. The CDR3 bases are TGTGCCACCGGATTTGCCTTCGGGGTCCCAACCTGGGGCACTGAAGCTTTCTTT. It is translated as CATGFAFGVPTWGTEAFF.

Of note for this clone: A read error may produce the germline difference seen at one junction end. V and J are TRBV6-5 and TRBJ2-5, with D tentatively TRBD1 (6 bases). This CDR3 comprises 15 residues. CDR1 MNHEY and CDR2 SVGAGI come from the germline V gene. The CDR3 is CASSHSGQTQETQYF. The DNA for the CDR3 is TGTGCCAGCAGTCACTCCGGACAGACCCAAGAGACCCAGTACTTC.

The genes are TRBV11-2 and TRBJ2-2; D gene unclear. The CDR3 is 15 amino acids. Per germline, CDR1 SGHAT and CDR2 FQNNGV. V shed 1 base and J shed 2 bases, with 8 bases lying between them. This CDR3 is CASSLASANTGELFF. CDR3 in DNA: TGTGCCAGCAGCTTAGCAAGCGCCAACACCGGGGAGCTGTTTTTT.

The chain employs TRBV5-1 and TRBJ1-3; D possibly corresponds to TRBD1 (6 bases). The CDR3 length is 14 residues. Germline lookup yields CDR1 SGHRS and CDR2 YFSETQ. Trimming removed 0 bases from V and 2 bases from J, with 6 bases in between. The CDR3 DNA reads TGCGCCAGCAGCTTGGACAGGGCTGGAAACACCATATATTTT. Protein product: CASSLDRAGNTIYF. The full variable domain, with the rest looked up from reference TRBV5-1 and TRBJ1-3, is KAGVTQTPRYLIKTRGQQVTLSCSPISGHRSVSWYQQTPGQGLQFLFEYFSETQRNKGNFPGRFSGRQFSNSRSEMNVSTLELGDSALYLCASSLDRAGNTIYFGEGSWLTVV.

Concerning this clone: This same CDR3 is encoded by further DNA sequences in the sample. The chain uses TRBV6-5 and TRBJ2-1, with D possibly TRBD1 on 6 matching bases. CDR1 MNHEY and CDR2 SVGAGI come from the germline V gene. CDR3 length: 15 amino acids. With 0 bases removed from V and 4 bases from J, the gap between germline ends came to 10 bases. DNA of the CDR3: TGTGCCAGCAGTTACTCGAGGCAGGGGTACAATGAGCAGTTCTTC. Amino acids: CASSYSRQGYNEQFF.

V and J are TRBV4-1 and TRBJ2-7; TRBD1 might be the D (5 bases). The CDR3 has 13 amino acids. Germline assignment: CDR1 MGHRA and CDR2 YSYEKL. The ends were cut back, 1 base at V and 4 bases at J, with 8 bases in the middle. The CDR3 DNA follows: TGCGCCAGCAGCCAAGCACCAGGGTACGAGCAGTACTTC. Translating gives CASSQAPGYEQYF.

CDR3 coding DNA: TGCGCCAGCAGCACTAGCGGGAGCTACAATGAGCAGTTCTTC. Its protein is CASSTSGSYNEQFF. This chain joins TRBV5-1 and TRBJ2-1; 11 positions agree with TRBD2. Germline CDR1 is SGHRS and CDR2 is YFSETQ. V trimming: 4 bases; J trimming: 3 bases; junction bases outside the gene matches: 0. The CDR3 loop spans 14 amino acids.

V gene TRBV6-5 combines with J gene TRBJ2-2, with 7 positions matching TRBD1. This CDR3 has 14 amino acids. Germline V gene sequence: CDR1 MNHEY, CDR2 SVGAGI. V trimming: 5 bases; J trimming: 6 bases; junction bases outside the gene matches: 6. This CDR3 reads CASSKTGFAGELFF. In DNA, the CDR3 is TGTGCCAGCAGTAAGACAGGGTTCGCCGGGGAGCTGTTTTTT.

The CDR3 DNA reads TGCGCCAGCAGTCCTACAGGGGTGAGCTCCTACGAGCAGTACTTC. Residues: CASSPTGVSSYEQYF. This chain connects TRBV4-1 to TRBJ2-7, with TRBD1 matching over 7 bases. The V gene's germline CDR1 is MGHRA and CDR2 YSYEKL. The CDR3 is 15 amino acids. J gave up 0 bases and V 6 bases, and 8 bases lay outside the gene matches.

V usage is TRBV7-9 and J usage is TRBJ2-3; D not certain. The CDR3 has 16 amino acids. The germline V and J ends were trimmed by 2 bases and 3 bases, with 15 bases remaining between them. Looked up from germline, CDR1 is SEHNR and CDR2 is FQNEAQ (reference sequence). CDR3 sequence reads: CASSLLVFYGTDTQYF. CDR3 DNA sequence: TGTGCCAGCAGCTTATTAGTGTTTTACGGGACAGATACGCAGTATTTT. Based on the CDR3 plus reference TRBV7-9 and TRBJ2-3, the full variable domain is DTGVSQNPRHKITKRGQNVTFRCDPISEHNRLYWYRQTLGQGPEFLTYFQNEAQLEKSRLLSDRFSAERPKGSFSTLEIQRTEQGDSAMYLCASSLLVFYGTDTQYFGPGTRLTVL.

CDR3 sequence: CSVEVPSGYEQYF. The CDR3 DNA sequence: TGCAGCGTTGAAGTGCCTAGCGGCTACGAGCAGTACTTC. The rearrangement joins TRBV29-1 to TRBJ2-7; TRBD2 agrees at 7 bases. CDR1 is SQVTM, CDR2 ANQGSEA, per germline. The V and J ends lost 1 base and 3 bases, in that order; junction bases with no gene match: 3. The CDR3 runs 13 residues.

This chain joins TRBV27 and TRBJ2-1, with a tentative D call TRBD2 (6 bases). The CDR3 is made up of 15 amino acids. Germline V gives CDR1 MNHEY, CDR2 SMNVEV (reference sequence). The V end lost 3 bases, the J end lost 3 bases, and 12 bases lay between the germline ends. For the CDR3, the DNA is TGTGCCAGCAGTTTGCGGGGTATTAACTACAATGAGCAGTTCTTC. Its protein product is CASSLRGINYNEQFF.

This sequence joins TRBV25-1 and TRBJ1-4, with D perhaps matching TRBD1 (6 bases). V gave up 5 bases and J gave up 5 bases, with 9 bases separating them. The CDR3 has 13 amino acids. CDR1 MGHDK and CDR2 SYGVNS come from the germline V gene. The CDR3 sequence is CASSKQGNEKLFF. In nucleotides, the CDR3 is TGTGCCAGCAGTAAACAGGGCAATGAAAAACTGTTTTTT.

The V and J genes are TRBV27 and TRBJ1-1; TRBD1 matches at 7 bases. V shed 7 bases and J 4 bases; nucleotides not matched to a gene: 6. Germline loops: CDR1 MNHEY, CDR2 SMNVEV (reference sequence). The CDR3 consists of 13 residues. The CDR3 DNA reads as TGTGCCAGCAAGTTCCCAGGGGGCACTGAAGCTTTCTTT. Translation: CASKFPGGTEAFF.

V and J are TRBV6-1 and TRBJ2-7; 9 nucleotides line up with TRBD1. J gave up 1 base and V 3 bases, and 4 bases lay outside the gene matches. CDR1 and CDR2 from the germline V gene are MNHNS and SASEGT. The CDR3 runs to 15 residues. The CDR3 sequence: CASSEMGQGSYEQYF. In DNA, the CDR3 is TGTGCCAGCAGTGAGATGGGACAGGGATCCTACGAGCAGTACTTC.

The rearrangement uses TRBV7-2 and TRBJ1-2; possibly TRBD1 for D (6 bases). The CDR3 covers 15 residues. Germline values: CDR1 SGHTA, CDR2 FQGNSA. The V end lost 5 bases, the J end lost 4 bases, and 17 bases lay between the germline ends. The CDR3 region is CASSPLQQGGYGYTF. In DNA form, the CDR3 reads TGTGCCAGCAGCCCACTTCAGCAAGGGGGCTATGGCTACACCTTC. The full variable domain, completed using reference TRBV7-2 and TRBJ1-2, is GAGVSQSPSNKVTEKGKDVELRCDPISGHTALYWYRQSLGQGLEFLIYFQGNSAPDKSGLPSDRFSAERTGGSVSTLTIQRTQQEDSAVYLCASSPLQQGGYGYTFGSGTRLTVV.

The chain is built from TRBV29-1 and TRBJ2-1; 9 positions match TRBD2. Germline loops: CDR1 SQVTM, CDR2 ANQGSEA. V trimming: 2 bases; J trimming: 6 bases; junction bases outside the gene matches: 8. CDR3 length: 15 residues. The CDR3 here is CSVENPAGGFNEQFF. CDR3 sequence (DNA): TGCAGCGTTGAAAATCCAGCGGGAGGCTTCAATGAGCAGTTCTTC.

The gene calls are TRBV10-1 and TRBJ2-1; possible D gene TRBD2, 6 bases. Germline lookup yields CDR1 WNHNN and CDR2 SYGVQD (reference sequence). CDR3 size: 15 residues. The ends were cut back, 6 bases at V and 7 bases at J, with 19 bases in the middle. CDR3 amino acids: CASSGGASNGNEQFF. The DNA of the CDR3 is TGCGCCAGCAGCGGCGGGGCTAGCAATGGGAATGAGCAGTTCTTC.